Shown below are 11 T cell receptor beta chains from a single sample sequenced in a study of chemoradiotherapy in HPV16-positive cancers. The protocol was immunoSEQ multiplex PCR, while the TCRdb copy is restricted to in-frame clones and leaves out a portion. This sample has 5,000 to 7,000 clones, with roughly 73% found just once. Sample collection was performed from a patient who underwent chemoradiotherapy. Every receptor here comes from a human donor with HPV-associated anogenital cancer.

The chain has TRBV18 and TRBJ2-1; unclear D gene. Per germline, CDR1 KGHSH and CDR2 LQKENI. V gave up 2 bases and J gave up 1 base, with 9 bases separating them. CDR3 length: 15 amino acids. The CDR3 DNA reads TGTGCCAGCTCACCAATAGGGTATTCCTACAATGAGCAGTTCTTC. Its protein is CASSPIGYSYNEQFF.

There are a few counts of this clone. The chain combines TRBV10-3 with TRBJ1-6; TRBD1 agrees at 12 bases. This CDR3 has 17 residues. V trimming: 6 bases; J trimming: 10 bases; junction bases outside the gene matches: 13. Germline V gene lookup returns CDR1 ENHRY and CDR2 SYGVKD. The CDR3 nucleotides read TGTGCCATCAGCTCACCTCGGGACAGGGGGCTTGGCTCACCCCTCCACTTT. This sequence encodes CAISSPRDRGLGSPLHF.

The CDR3 nucleotides read TGTGCCAGCAGCGGGGGACAGAATGAAAAACTGTTTTTT. It encodes CASSGGQNEKLFF. The J gene is TRBJ1-4, the V gene TRBV7-2; 7 bases agree with TRBD1. V was pared by 5 bases and J by 5 bases, with 2 bases of the junction left unmatched. Germline lookup yields CDR1 SGHTA and CDR2 FQGNSA. The CDR3 contains 13 residues. The full variable domain, its missing parts supplied by reference TRBV7-2 and TRBJ1-4, is GAGVSQSPSNKVTEKGKDVELRCDPISGHTALYWYRQSLGQGLEFLIYFQGNSAPDKSGLPSDRFSAERTGGSVSTLTIQRTQQEDSAVYLCASSGGQNEKLFFGSGTQLSVL.

The chain joins TRBV30 to TRBJ1-2, with D perhaps matching TRBD1 (5 bases). The CDR3 length is 11 residues. Germline V lookup: CDR1 GTSNPN, CDR2 SVGIG (reference sequence). The V gene lost 6 bases and the J gene lost 8 bases, with 13 bases spanning the gap. Here the CDR3 reads CACLRPGGYTF. The CDR3 nucleotides read TGTGCCTGCCTAAGACCAGGGGGCTACACCTTC.

This chain uses TRBV10-3 with TRBJ2-3; 7 bases agree with TRBD2. This CDR3 spans 14 amino acids. The V segment lost 9 bases and the J segment 1 base; nucleotides outside the gene matches: 7. Germline assignment: CDR1 ENHRY and CDR2 SYGVKD. The CDR3 loop is CAIRSSGGTDTQYF. The DNA for the CDR3 is TGTGCCATTCGGTCTAGCGGTGGCACAGATACGCAGTATTTT.

CDR3 protein: CASSLMWTSGTNEQFF. CDR3 nucleotides: TGTGCCAGCAGCTTAATGTGGACTAGCGGGACTAATGAGCAGTTCTTC. The V call is TRBV7-3, the J call TRBJ2-1, with 12 bases fitting TRBD2. Germline V lookup: CDR1 SGHTA, CDR2 FQGTGA. The CDR3 totals 16 residues. After removal of 1 base from V and 7 bases from J, the junction contained 5 bases not matched to a gene.

The genes are TRBV2 and TRBJ2-3, with TRBD2 matching over 10 bases. The CDR3 consists of 14 residues. CDR1 is SNHLY and CDR2 is FYNNEI in the germline V gene. J was trimmed by 4 bases and V by 6 bases; bases with no gene match: 4. The chain's CDR3 is CASSITSGADTQYF. The CDR3 DNA reads as TGTGCCAGCAGCATAACTAGCGGGGCAGATACGCAGTATTTT.

In DNA, the CDR3 is TGTGCCAGTAGATCGGACTTGGGGGGTCAGTATGGCTACACCTTC. Its translation is CASRSDLGGQYGYTF. This chain connects TRBV19 to TRBJ1-2; perhaps TRBD1 as D (5 bases). The CDR3 loop spans 15 amino acids. Looked up from germline, CDR1 is LNHDA and CDR2 is SQIVND (reference sequence). V lost 6 bases to trimming and J lost 5 bases, with 19 bases between them.

This chain links TRBV6-6 with TRBJ1-2, with D perhaps matching TRBD1 (6 bases). Germline CDR1 reads MNHNY; CDR2 reads SVGAGI (reference sequence). The CDR3 extends over 13 amino acids. V lost 6 bases, J lost 4 bases, and 12 bases lay in between. The CDR3 spells CASSQQGSYGYTF. Here the CDR3 DNA reads TGTGCCAGCAGCCAGCAGGGGAGCTATGGCTACACCTTC.

This sequence joins TRBV27 and TRBJ2-7; D is unresolved. CDR3 size: 13 residues. CDR1 and CDR2 from the germline V gene are MNHEY and SMNVEV (reference sequence). The V end lost 6 bases, the J end lost 0 bases, and 9 bases lay between the germline ends. Written as DNA, the CDR3 is TGTGCCAGCAGCCACCGAAACTCCTACGAGCAGTACTTC. Translated, it gives CASSHRNSYEQYF.

V gene TRBV5-6 combines with J gene TRBJ1-3; D is possibly TRBD1 (5 bases). The CDR3 is made up of 16 amino acids. V was shortened by 4 bases and J by 0 bases, with 14 bases between the two germline ends. Germline loops: CDR1 SGHDT, CDR2 YYEEEE. The CDR3 loop is CASSPGPKSSGNTIYF. The CDR3 DNA reads TGTGCCAGCAGCCCGGGGCCCAAGAGCTCTGGAAACACCATATATTTT.